This T cell receptor beta chain emerged from a study of OX40 agonist ivuxolimab in advanced cancers. Looked up from germline, CDR1 is SGHRS and CDR2 is YFSETQ. This CDR3 comprises 13 residues. Trimming removed 0 bases from V and 7 bases from J, with 10 bases in between. Assay: immunoSEQ multiplex PCR; the TCRdb copy retains only in-frame clones and omits some. Of 40,000 to 50,000 clones listed, roughly 90% are singletons. This clonotype was sampled from an adult with an advanced solid tumor such as melanoma, head and neck, liver or kidney cancer. Sequenced material: CD4+ or CD8+ T cells sorted from blood, taken in a trial of the OX40 agonist ivuxolimab. The chain combines TRBV5-1 with TRBJ1-2; no clear D. CDR3 region: CASSLDPSSGYTF. In nucleotides, the CDR3 is TGCGCCAGCAGCTTGGATCCGAGCTCTGGCTACACCTTC.